A single sample gave rise to the 19 T cell receptor beta chains below, sequenced in a study of blood T cell repertoires in COVID-19. Assay: immunoSEQ multiplex PCR; the TCRdb copy retains only in-frame clones and omits some. The table records approximately 50,000 clones, around 87% of them present only once. Sequencing used peripheral blood. These receptors were taken from a man in his forties or fifties with active COVID-19.

This rearrangement joins TRBV5-1 to TRBJ1-1, with D maybe TRBD1 (6 bases). The ends were cut back, 4 bases at V and 0 bases at J, with 13 bases in the middle. Germline CDR1 is SGHRS and CDR2 is YFSETQ. The CDR3 spans 15 residues. As DNA, the CDR3 is TGCGCCAGCAGCACTCAACAGGGTATGAACACTGAAGCTTTCTTT. Residues: CASSTQQGMNTEAFF.

This clone was found once. The chain is built from TRBV7-9 and TRBJ1-6, with 10 bases fitting TRBD1. The CDR3 covers 17 residues. CDR1 and CDR2 from the germline V gene are SEHNR and FQNEAQ (reference sequence). Unmatched junction bases numbered 9, after V lost 4 bases and J lost 6 bases. In nucleotides, the CDR3 is TGTGCCAGCAGCTACCGCGGGACAGGGGACCTTAATTCACCCCTCCACTTT. Its translation is CASSYRGTGDLNSPLHF. The whole variable domain, remainder taken from reference TRBV7-9 and TRBJ1-6, is DTGVSQNPRHKITKRGQNVTFRCDPISEHNRLYWYRQTLGQGPEFLTYFQNEAQLEKSRLLSDRFSAERPKGSFSTLEIQRTEQGDSAMYLCASSYRGTGDLNSPLHFGNGTRLTVT.

The chain combines TRBV28 with TRBJ2-2; TRBD1 agrees at 9 bases. Unmatched junction bases numbered 3, after V lost 6 bases and J lost 1 base. CDR3 size: 15 residues. Per the germline V gene, CDR1 is MDHEN and CDR2 is SYDVKM. The CDR3 DNA reads TGTGCCAGCAGCCGGGACAGGGTGAACACCGGGGAGCTGTTTTTT. Translating it yields CASSRDRVNTGELFF.

This clone was counted between two and nine times. The chain carries TRBV7-8 and TRBJ1-5; weak D call: TRBD1 (5 bases). The CDR3 length is 16 residues. V was cut by 5 bases and J by 0 bases, with 14 bases left in between. CDR1 is SGHVS and CDR2 is FQNEAQ in the germline V gene. CDR3 nucleotide sequence: TGTGCCAGCAGCCGAGGGGAGTCCCCTAGCAATCAGCCCCAGCATTTT. It codes for CASSRGESPSNQPQHF.

The chain uses TRBV6-5 and TRBJ2-5; TRBD2 matches 10 bases. Unmatched junction bases numbered 0, after V lost 1 base and J lost 7 bases. CDR3 size: 13 residues. Germline V lookup: CDR1 MNHEY, CDR2 SVGAGI. The CDR3 loop is CASSYLAGGTQYF. The CDR3 DNA sequence: TGTGCCAGCAGTTACTTAGCGGGAGGGACCCAGTACTTC.

The V call is TRBV11-2, the J call TRBJ1-5; maybe TRBD1 (5 bases). The CDR3 extends over 15 amino acids. From germline, CDR1 is SGHAT and CDR2 FQNNGV. Trimming removed 5 bases at V and 2 bases at J, with 13 bases between. DNA of the CDR3: TGTGCCAGCAGCCTGGGGGGAGGGGGCAATCAGCCCCAGCATTTT. Translated: CASSLGGGGNQPQHF.

The gene calls are TRBV4-3 and TRBJ2-2, with TRBD2 matching over 12 bases. The germline CDR1 and CDR2 sequences are LGHNA and YSLEER. The J segment lost 1 base and the V segment lost 0 bases, leaving 6 bases of the junction unmatched. The CDR3 has 19 amino acids. The CDR3 is CASSQDPGTSGRNTGELFF. DNA of the CDR3: TGCGCCAGCAGCCAAGATCCCGGGACTAGCGGGCGGAACACCGGGGAGCTGTTTTTT.

This chain joins TRBV15 and TRBJ2-7, with D maybe TRBD1 (5 bases). The germline gives CDR1 LNHNV, CDR2 YYDKDF (reference sequence). V was clipped by 1 base and J by 4 bases, with 8 bases between them. This CDR3 has 13 amino acids. The CDR3 protein is CATSRGPGYEQYF. CDR3 bases: TGTGCCACCAGCAGAGGCCCAGGGTACGAGCAGTACTTC.

This clone is classed as medium-sized (0.01 to 0.1%). J is TRBJ1-1 and V is TRBV7-3, with 7 bases identical to TRBD1. This CDR3 region has 14 residues. V dropped 5 bases and J dropped 2; count of bases not matched to a gene: 5. Germline lookup yields CDR1 SGHTA and CDR2 FQGTGA. CDR3 loop: CASSLNRGNTEAFF. DNA of the CDR3: TGTGCCAGCAGCCTCAACAGGGGTAACACTGAAGCTTTCTTT.

The chain joins TRBV5-5 to TRBJ1-1; 8 bases fit TRBD1. After removal of 4 bases from V and 3 bases from J, the junction contained 14 bases not matched to a gene. Germline values: CDR1 SGHKS, CDR2 YYEKEE (reference sequence). CDR3 size: 17 residues. The CDR3 DNA reads TGTGCCAGCAGCGGAACCGGGACAGGATTCGAATACACTGAAGCTTTCTTT. Translating it yields CASSGTGTGFEYTEAFF.

This chain connects TRBV5-1 to TRBJ1-1; D may be TRBD1 (5 bases). Between the trimmed V and J ends, which lost 0 bases and 4 bases, there was a span of 16 bases. The germline gives CDR1 SGHRS, CDR2 YFSETQ. The CDR3 has 16 residues. The CDR3: CASSLGDFDGATEAFF. CDR3 bases: TGCGCCAGCAGCTTGGGGGACTTCGACGGGGCCACTGAAGCTTTCTTT.

The chain is built from TRBV5-4 and TRBJ2-2; the match to TRBD1 covers 8 bases. Germline V CDR1 and CDR2: SGHNT, YYREEE (reference sequence). This CDR3 contains 16 residues. The ends lost 4 bases at V and 1 base at J; junction bases unmatched: 6. The CDR3 nucleotides are TGTGCCAGCAGCCCGGGTGGGACAGGGAACACCGGGGAGCTGTTTTTT. This gives the protein CASSPGGTGNTGELFF.

CDR3 coding DNA: TGTGCCAGCAGCCAAGAATGGAGGACGAACACTGAAGCTTTCTTT. The encoded protein is CASSQEWRTNTEAFF. This chain uses TRBV14 with TRBJ1-1; D is ambiguous. V lost 0 bases and J 1 base, leaving 9 bases between the germline ends. The CDR3 is 15 residues long. Germline CDR1 and CDR2: SGHDN and FVKESK.

This clone appeared once. The genes are TRBV28 and TRBJ2-3; D might be TRBD1 (6 bases). Germline values: CDR1 MDHEN, CDR2 SYDVKM. CDR3 size: 14 residues. Trimming cost V 3 bases and J 4 bases, with 11 bases left between them. CDR3 sequence reads: CASSLSRGADTQYF. DNA of the CDR3: TGTGCCAGCAGTTTGAGCAGGGGCGCAGATACGCAGTATTTT.

This chain joins TRBV5-1 and TRBJ2-7; TRBD2 matches at 8 bases. V lost 0 bases to trimming and J lost 3 bases; unmatched junction nucleotides: 5. The CDR3 totals 15 residues. Germline V CDR1 and CDR2: SGHRS, YFSETQ. The CDR3 sequence is CASSLVVAGNYEQYF. For the CDR3, the DNA is TGCGCCAGCAGCTTGGTTGTAGCGGGGAACTACGAGCAGTACTTC.

This chain links TRBV11-1 with TRBJ2-3; D gene unclear. V was cut by 6 bases and J by 5 bases, with 12 bases left in between. This CDR3 spans 13 amino acids. The germline gives CDR1 SGHAT, CDR2 FQDESV (reference sequence). The CDR3 here is CASSQAVGDTQYF. For the CDR3, the DNA is TGTGCCAGCAGTCAAGCCGTTGGAGATACGCAGTATTTT.

In its sample, this clone was seen once. The J gene is TRBJ2-1, the V gene TRBV19; 7 bases are a match to TRBD2. The CDR3 contains 15 residues. Germline values: CDR1 LNHDA, CDR2 SQIVND (reference sequence). Losses at the gene ends were 6 bases for V and 7 bases for J; bases not matched to a gene: 12. Here the CDR3 reads CASSPEGRVRNEQFF. CDR3 coding DNA: TGTGCCAGTAGCCCTGAGGGGAGGGTACGGAATGAGCAGTTCTTC.

Comments on this clone: The sample carries other DNA sequences with the same CDR3. V usage is TRBV19 and J usage is TRBJ1-5; a weak D match, TRBD1 (5 bases). CDR3 length: 14 amino acids. The germline CDR1 and CDR2 sequences are LNHDA and SQIVND (reference sequence). The germline V and J ends were trimmed by 8 bases and 0 bases, with 11 bases remaining between them. The CDR3 nucleotides read TGTGCCAGTGGGCGGGGGGATAGCAATCAGCCCCAGCATTTT. Residues: CASGRGDSNQPQHF.

This clone was detected a few times. The chain couples TRBV19 to TRBJ1-5; D ambiguous. The V gene's germline CDR1 is LNHDA and CDR2 SQIVND (reference sequence). The CDR3 has 13 amino acids. V was shortened by 3 bases and J by 4 bases, with 7 bases between the two germline ends. The CDR3 region is CASSMTRNQPQHF. In nucleotides, the CDR3 is TGTGCCAGTAGTATGACAAGGAATCAGCCCCAGCATTTT.